This T cell receptor (beta chain) was found in a study of blood T cell repertoires in COVID-19. Original processing methods: How many nucleated cells were present was estimated from reference gene primer amplification. Sequenced by immunoSEQ multiplex PCR; TCRdb stores in-frame clones only, minus some. The DNA gave D and trimming, while V, J and clone size come from that table. The repertoire has approximately 190,000 clones, nearly 90% of them found once; the top ten carry roughly a fifth. The source is a man aged 55 to 70 with active or convalescent COVID-19. The sample taken for sequencing was peripheral blood.

CDR3 in DNA: TGTGCCAGCAGCCAAGGACTAGCCACAGATACGCAGTATTTT. This translates into CASSQGLATDTQYF. The chain joins TRBV3-1 (or the pseudogene TRBV3-2) to TRBJ2-3; 7 nucleotides line up with TRBD2. The junction had 0 bases not matched to a gene; V was cut back by 1 base and J by 2 bases. The CDR3 is 14 residues long. CDR1 LGHDT and CDR2 YNNKEL come from the germline V gene (reference sequence).